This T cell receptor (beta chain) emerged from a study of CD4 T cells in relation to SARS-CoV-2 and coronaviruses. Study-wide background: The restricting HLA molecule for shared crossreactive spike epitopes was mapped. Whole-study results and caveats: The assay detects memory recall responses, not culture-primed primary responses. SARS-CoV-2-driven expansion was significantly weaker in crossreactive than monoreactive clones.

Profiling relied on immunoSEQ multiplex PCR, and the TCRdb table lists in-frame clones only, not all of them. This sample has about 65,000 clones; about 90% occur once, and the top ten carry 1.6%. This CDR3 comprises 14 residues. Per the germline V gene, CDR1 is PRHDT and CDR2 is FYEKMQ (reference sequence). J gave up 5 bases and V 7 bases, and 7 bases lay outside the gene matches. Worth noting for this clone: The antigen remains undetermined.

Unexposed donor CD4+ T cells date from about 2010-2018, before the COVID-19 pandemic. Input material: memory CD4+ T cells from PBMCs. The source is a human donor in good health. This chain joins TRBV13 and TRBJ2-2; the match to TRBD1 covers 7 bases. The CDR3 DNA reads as TGTGCCAGCACTATCAGGGGGAATACCGGGGAGCTGTTTTTT. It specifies CASTIRGNTGELFF.